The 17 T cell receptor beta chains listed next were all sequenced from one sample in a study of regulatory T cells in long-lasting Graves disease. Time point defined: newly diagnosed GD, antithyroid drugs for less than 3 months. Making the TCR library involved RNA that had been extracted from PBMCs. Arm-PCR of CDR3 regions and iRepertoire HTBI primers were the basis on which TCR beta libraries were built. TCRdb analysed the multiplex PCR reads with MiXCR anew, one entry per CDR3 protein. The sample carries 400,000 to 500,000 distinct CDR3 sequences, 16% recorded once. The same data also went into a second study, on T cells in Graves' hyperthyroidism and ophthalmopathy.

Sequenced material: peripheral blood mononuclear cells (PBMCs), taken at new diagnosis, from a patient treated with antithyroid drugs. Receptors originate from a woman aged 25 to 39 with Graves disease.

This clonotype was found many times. The CDR3 protein is CSAREGLAGRYNEQFF. Written as DNA, the CDR3 is TGCAGTGCTAGAGAGGGTCTAGCGGGGAGATACAATGAGCAGTTCTTC. The chain employs TRBV20-1 and TRBJ2-1; 9 nucleotides agree with TRBD2. Germline V gives CDR1 DFQATT, CDR2 SNEGSKA (reference sequence). The CDR3 runs 16 residues. V dropped 0 bases and J dropped 4; count of bases not matched to a gene: 7.

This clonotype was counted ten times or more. CDR3 bases: TGTGCCAGCAGCTTGAACACTAGGACAGGGGGCATGAACACTGAAGCTTTCTTT. Amino acid sequence: CASSLNTRTGGMNTEAFF. V is TRBV5-4 and J is TRBJ1-1, with 11 bases fitting TRBD1. V lost 1 base, J lost 0 bases, and 8 bases stayed unmatched. CDR3 length: 18 residues. Germline V CDR1 and CDR2: SGHNT, YYREEE (reference sequence).

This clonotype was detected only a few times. CDR3 sequence reads: CASSLEGHLYGYTF. The DNA of the CDR3 is TGCGCCAGCAGCTTGGAGGGACATCTCTATGGCTACACCTTC. The chain is built from TRBV5-1 and TRBJ1-2; D may be TRBD1 (6 bases). There are 14 residues in the CDR3. Germline V lookup: CDR1 SGHRS, CDR2 YFSETQ. V was shortened by 0 bases and J by 4 bases, with 10 bases between the two germline ends.

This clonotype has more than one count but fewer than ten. The CDR3 DNA reads TGTGCCAGCAGCCATCTCCCCGCTCCAGCAGGATCCAATGAGCAGTTCTTC. It encodes CASSHLPAPAGSNEQFF. This chain joins TRBV14 and TRBJ2-1; D unresolved. V dropped 3 bases and J dropped 6 bases, with 21 bases sitting between them. Germline values: CDR1 SGHDN, CDR2 FVKESK. This CDR3 is built from 17 residues.

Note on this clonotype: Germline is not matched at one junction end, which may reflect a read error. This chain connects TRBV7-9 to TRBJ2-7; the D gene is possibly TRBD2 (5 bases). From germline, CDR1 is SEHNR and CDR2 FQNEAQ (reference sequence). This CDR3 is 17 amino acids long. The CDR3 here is CANSLGSRGSSSYEQYF. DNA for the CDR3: TGTGCCAACAGCTTAGGCAGTCGGGGATCAAGCTCCTACGAGCAGTACTTC.

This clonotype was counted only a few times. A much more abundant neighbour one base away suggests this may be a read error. DNA for the CDR3: TGTGCCAGCAGCCAGAGTAGCGGGAGGGGTGAGCAGTTCTTC. The encoded protein is CASSQSSGRGEQFF. This chain joins TRBV3-1 and TRBJ2-1; 11 bases are shared with TRBD2. The germline gives CDR1 LGHDT, CDR2 YNNKEL (reference sequence). V trimming: 3 bases; J trimming: 9 bases; junction bases outside the gene matches: 4. This CDR3 has 14 residues.

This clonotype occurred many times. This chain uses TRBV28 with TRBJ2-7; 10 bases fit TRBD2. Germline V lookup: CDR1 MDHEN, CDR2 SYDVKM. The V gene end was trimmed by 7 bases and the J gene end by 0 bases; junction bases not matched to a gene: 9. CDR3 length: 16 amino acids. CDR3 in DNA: TGTGCCAGCACCTCCTCCGGACTAGCGGTCTCCTACGAGCAGTACTTC. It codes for CASTSSGLAVSYEQYF.

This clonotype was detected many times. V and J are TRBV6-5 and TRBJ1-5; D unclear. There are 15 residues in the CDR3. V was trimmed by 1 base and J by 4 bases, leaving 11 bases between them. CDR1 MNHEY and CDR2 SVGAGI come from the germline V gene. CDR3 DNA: TGTGCCAGCAGTTACTTCCCGGCGGGAAATCAGCCCCAGCATTTT. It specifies CASSYFPAGNQPQHF.

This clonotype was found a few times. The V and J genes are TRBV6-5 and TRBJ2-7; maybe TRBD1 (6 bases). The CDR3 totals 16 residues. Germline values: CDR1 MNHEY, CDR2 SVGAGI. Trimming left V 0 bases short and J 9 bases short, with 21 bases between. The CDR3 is CASSYSNPPTGFGQYF. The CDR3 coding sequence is TGTGCCAGCAGTTACTCGAACCCACCTACAGGGTTCGGGCAGTACTTC.

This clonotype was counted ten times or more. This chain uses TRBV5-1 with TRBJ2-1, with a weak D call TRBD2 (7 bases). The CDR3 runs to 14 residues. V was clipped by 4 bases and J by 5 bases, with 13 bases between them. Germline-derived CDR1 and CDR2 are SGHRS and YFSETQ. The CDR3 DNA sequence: TGCGCCAGCAGCCTCGTGGGGGGGCACAATGAGCAGTTCTTC. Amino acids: CASSLVGGHNEQFF.

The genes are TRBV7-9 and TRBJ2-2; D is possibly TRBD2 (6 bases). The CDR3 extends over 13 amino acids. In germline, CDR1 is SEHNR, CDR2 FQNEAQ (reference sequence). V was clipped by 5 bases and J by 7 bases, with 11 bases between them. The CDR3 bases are TGTGCCAGCAGCGGGAGGCAAGACGGGGAGCTGTTTTTT. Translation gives CASSGRQDGELFF.

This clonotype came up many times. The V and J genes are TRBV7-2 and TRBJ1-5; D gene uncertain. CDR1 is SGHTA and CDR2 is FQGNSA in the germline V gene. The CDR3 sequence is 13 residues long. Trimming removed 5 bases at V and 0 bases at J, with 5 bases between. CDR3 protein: CASSVNSNQPQHF. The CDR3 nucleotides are TGTGCCAGCAGCGTAAATAGCAATCAGCCCCAGCATTTT.

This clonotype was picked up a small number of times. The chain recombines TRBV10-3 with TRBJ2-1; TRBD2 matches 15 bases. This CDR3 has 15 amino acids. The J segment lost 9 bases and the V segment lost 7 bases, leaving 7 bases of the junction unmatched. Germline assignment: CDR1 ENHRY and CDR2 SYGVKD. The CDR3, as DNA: TGTGCCATCATGGGACTAGCGGGAGGTCGGATTGAGCAGTTCTTC. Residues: CAIMGLAGGRIEQFF.

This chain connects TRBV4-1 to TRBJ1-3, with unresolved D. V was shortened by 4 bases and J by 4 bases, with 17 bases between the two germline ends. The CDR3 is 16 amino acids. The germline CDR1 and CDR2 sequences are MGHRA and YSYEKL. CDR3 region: CASSPRALFAGNTIYF. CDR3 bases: TGCGCCAGCAGCCCACGGGCCCTTTTCGCGGGAAACACCATATATTTT.

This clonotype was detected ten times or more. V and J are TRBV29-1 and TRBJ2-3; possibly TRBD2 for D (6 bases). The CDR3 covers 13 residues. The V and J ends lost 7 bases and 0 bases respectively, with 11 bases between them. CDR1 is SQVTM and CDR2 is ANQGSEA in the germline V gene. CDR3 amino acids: CSASASSTDTQYF. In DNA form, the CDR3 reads TGCAGCGCTAGCGCTTCTAGCACAGATACGCAGTATTTT.

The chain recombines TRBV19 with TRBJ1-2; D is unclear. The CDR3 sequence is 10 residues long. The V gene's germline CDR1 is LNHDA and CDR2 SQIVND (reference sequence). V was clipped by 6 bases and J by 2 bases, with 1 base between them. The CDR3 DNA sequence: TGTGCCAGTAGAAACTATGGCTACACCTTC. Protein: CASRNYGYTF. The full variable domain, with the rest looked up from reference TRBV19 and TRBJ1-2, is DGGITQSPKYLFRKEGQNVTLSCEQNLNHDAMYWYRQDPGQGLRLIYYSQIVNDFQKGDIAEGYSVSREKKESFPLTVTSAQKNPTAFYLCASRNYGYTFGSGTRLTVV.

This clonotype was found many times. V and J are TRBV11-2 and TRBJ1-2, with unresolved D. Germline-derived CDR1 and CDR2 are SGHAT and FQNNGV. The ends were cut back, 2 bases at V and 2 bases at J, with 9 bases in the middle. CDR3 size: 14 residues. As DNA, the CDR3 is TGTGCCAGCAGCTTATCGCCCGGGAACTATGGCTACACCTTC. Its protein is CASSLSPGNYGYTF. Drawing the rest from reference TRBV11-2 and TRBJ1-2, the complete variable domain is EAGVAQSPRYKIIEKRQSVAFWCNPISGHATLYWYQQILGQGPKLLIQFQNNGVVDDSQLPKDRFSAERLKGVDSTLKIQPAKLEDSAVYLCASSLSPGNYGYTFGSGTRLTVV.